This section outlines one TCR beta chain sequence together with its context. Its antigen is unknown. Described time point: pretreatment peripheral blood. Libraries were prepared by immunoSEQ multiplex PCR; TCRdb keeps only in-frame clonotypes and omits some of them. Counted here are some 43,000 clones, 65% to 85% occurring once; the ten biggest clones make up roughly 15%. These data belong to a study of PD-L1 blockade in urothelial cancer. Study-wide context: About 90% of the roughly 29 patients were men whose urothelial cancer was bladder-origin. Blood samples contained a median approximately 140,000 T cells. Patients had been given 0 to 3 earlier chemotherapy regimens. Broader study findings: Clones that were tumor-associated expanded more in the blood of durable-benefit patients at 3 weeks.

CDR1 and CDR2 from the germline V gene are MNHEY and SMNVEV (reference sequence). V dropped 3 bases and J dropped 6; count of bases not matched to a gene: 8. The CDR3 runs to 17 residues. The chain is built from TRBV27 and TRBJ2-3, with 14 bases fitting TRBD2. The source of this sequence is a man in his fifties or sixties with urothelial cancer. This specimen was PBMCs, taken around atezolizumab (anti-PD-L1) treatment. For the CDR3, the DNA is TGTGCCAGCAGTTTGGGACTAGCGGGGGCCTCTTTGGATACGCAGTATTTT. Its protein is CASSLGLAGASLDTQYF.